This T cell receptor (beta chain) was recorded in a study of T cell responses to AZD1222 COVID-19 vaccine. Study conclusions and caveats: Most donors were white British, females outnumbered males, and clonal diversity was possibly underestimated. Repertoires were obtained solely post-peak T cell response.

Assay: immunoSEQ multiplex PCR; the TCRdb copy retains only in-frame clones and omits some. The sample holds 120,000 to 150,000 clones, 80% to 90% seen once. Worth noting for this clone: Its specificity is not known.

The germline V and J ends were trimmed by 2 bases and 2 bases, with 11 bases remaining between them. The CDR3 extends over 15 amino acids. In germline, CDR1 is SGHTA, CDR2 FQGTGA. The rearrangement uses TRBV7-3 and TRBJ2-3, with D possibly being TRBD1 (5 bases). This clonotype was obtained from an adult in good health. The input for sequencing was peripheral blood, taken on day 0 of AZD1222 vaccination. The CDR3 here is CASSLEAGSTDTQYF. The CDR3 DNA sequence: TGTGCCAGCAGCTTAGAGGCAGGGTCCACAGATACGCAGTATTTT.